The 20 T cell receptor beta chains below come from one sample, sequenced in a study of CD8+CD57+ T cells in acquired aplastic anemia (dated 2018 in TCRdb). Flow cytometry had shown CD8+CD57+ cell expansion in the patients selected for sequencing. TCRdb names Illumina HiSeq 2000 as the instrument used. Genomic DNA was used as template for profiling of TCR beta VDJ combinations and CDR3 sequences. TCRdb trimmed the raw reads at Q25, called clones with MiXCR and kept productive beta chains. Identical CDR3 proteins give one entry, which carries the most common genes and DNA. The sample records approximately 470,000 distinct CDR3 sequences, approximately 33% of which are singletons. The leading ten clones occupy around 0.82% of the sample. The specimen sequenced was sorted CD4+, CD8+, or CD8+CD57+ T cells (not recorded which) from PBMCs. Source of these receptors: a human donor with aplastic anemia.

As regards this clonotype: This may stem from a read error, because a much larger clone lies one nucleotide away. Written as DNA, the CDR3 is TGTTCCAGCAGCGTAGGGACAGCCTCCTACGAGCAGTACTTC. It encodes CSSSVGTASYEQYF. The rearrangement uses TRBV9 and TRBJ2-7; 7 bases map to TRBD1. Germline lookup yields CDR1 SGDLS and CDR2 YYNGEE. The CDR3 spans 14 residues. The full variable domain, its missing parts supplied by reference TRBV9 and TRBJ2-7, is DSGVTQTPKHLITATGQRVTLRCSPRSGDLSVYWYQQSLDQGLQFLIQYYNGEERAKGNILERFSAQQFPDLHSELNLSSLELGDSALYFCSSSVGTASYEQYFGPGTRLTVT.

This clonotype was picked up a small number of times. This sequence joins TRBV9 and TRBJ1-4, with a tentative D call TRBD1 (5 bases). Trimming took off 0 bases at V and 8 bases at J, with 17 bases between the two ends. The CDR3 is 16 amino acids. Germline CDR1 is SGDLS and CDR2 is YYNGEE. This CDR3 reads CASSVGSPGGEEKLFF. CDR3 DNA sequence: TGTGCCAGCAGCGTAGGAAGCCCGGGGGGAGAGGAAAAACTGTTTTTT.

Many counts were recorded for this clonotype. The rearrangement links TRBV29-1 to TRBJ2-3; possible D gene TRBD1, 5 bases. This CDR3 has 13 amino acids. With 5 bases removed from V and 3 bases from J, the gap between germline ends came to 12 bases. CDR1 SQVTM and CDR2 ANQGSEA come from the germline V gene. CDR3 nucleotides: TGCAGCGTTCAGGGCAGGGTAACAGATACGCAGTATTTT. Translation: CSVQGRVTDTQYF.

This rearrangement joins TRBV6-1 to TRBJ1-2; the D gene is possibly TRBD1 (5 bases). CDR1 MNHNS and CDR2 SASEGT come from the germline V gene. Trimming stripped 2 bases from V and 5 bases from J, with 21 bases between. The CDR3 is made up of 17 amino acids. For the CDR3, the DNA is TGTGCCAGCAGTGAACTGGGCAGGGTTATCAAGTCATATGGCTACACCTTC. Its translation is CASSELGRVIKSYGYTF.

The sample holds a few counts of this clonotype. Mismatch with germline at one junction end may stem from a read error. The chain is built from TRBV10-2 and TRBJ1-3; 9 nucleotides agree with TRBD1. From germline, CDR1 is WSHSY and CDR2 SAAADI. This CDR3 spans 15 amino acids. This CDR3 reads CASAGRDRVGNTIYF. The DNA for the CDR3 is TGTGCCAGCGCGGGGCGGGACAGGGTTGGAAACACCATATATTTT.

At least ten counts were recorded for this clonotype. The chain recombines TRBV29-1 with TRBJ1-2; the match to TRBD1 covers 12 bases. The length of the CDR3 is 14 residues. Trimming took 5 bases from V and 8 from J; bases not matched to a gene: 9. Germline V gene lookup returns CDR1 SQVTM and CDR2 ANQGSEA. CDR3 nucleotide sequence: TGCAGCGTTACGGGGACAGGGGGCTGGGGGGGCTACACCTTC. It yields the protein CSVTGTGGWGGYTF.

This clonotype was seen at least ten times. This chain links TRBV20-1 with TRBJ1-2; TRBD1 aligns across 7 bases. Germline V gene data show CDR1 as DFQATT and CDR2 as SNEGSKA (reference sequence). V lost 1 base to trimming and J lost 6 bases; unmatched junction nucleotides: 5. This CDR3 comprises 13 residues. CDR3 nucleotides: TGCAGTGCTAGAGTTGACAGGGAGGATGGCTACACCTTC. Encoded protein: CSARVDREDGYTF.

The chain uses TRBV25-1 and TRBJ1-4; 12 positions match TRBD1. Germline trimming cut 5 bases from V and 8 bases from J; bases unmatched to any gene: 9. Germline values: CDR1 MGHDK, CDR2 SYGVNS. The CDR3 has 16 residues. The CDR3 loop reads CASSLSTGTGGEKLFF. The CDR3 bases are TGTGCCAGCAGTTTATCAACCGGGACAGGGGGCGAAAAACTGTTTTTT.

This sequence joins TRBV7-9 and TRBJ1-1; D gene ambiguous. The germline gives CDR1 SEHNR, CDR2 FQNEAQ (reference sequence). The CDR3 loop spans 15 amino acids. V lost 3 bases and J 4 bases, leaving 15 bases between the germline ends. The CDR3 DNA reads TGTGCCAGCAGCTTGAACTGGGCCGCGGGCACTGAAGCTTTCTTT. Protein product: CASSLNWAAGTEAFF.

This clonotype was seen just once. The V and J genes are TRBV14 and TRBJ1-2; D may be TRBD1 (6 bases). The germline gives CDR1 SGHDN, CDR2 FVKESK. Between the trimmed V and J ends, which lost 4 bases and 8 bases, there was a span of 26 bases. The CDR3 is made up of 17 amino acids. DNA of the CDR3: TGTGCCAGCAGCCGAACCGCACAGGGTAGGTCTTCCTTAGGCTACACCTTC. This codes for CASSRTAQGRSSLGYTF.

This clonotype was counted ten times or more. V is TRBV20-1 and J is TRBJ1-2, with TRBD1 matching over 8 bases. This CDR3 is built from 14 residues. Trimming cost V 3 bases and J 8 bases; bases outside gene matches: 11. Germline loops: CDR1 DFQATT, CDR2 SNEGSKA (reference sequence). CDR3 amino acids: CSAREDRGVEGYTF. Here the CDR3 DNA reads TGCAGTGCTAGGGAAGACAGGGGCGTAGAGGGCTACACCTTC.

J is TRBJ2-7 and V is TRBV5-5; D may be TRBD1 (5 bases). The V gene lost 0 bases and the J gene lost 3 bases, with 13 bases spanning the gap. Germline CDR1 SGHKS, CDR2 YYEKEE (reference sequence). CDR3 length: 15 residues. Here the CDR3 DNA reads TGTGCCAGCAGCTTGGGGTTTGACAGAGACTACGAGCAGTACTTC. This sequence encodes CASSLGFDRDYEQYF.

The V and J genes are TRBV5-1 and TRBJ1-3, with no clear D. Germline lookup yields CDR1 SGHRS and CDR2 YFSETQ. The CDR3 spans 14 residues. Trimming removed 5 bases at V and 4 bases at J, with 13 bases between. CDR3 amino acids: CASSLTSAGNTIYF. In DNA, the CDR3 is TGCGCCAGCAGTCTAACGTCTGCCGGAAACACCATATATTTT.

There are many counts of this clonotype. The chain employs TRBV24-1 and TRBJ2-3; TRBD2 might be the D (5 bases). The CDR3 covers 14 residues. From germline, CDR1 is KGHDR and CDR2 SFDVKD. The ends were cut back, 4 bases at V and 2 bases at J, with 9 bases in the middle. For the CDR3, the DNA is TGTGCCACCAGTGAAAACGGACTCACAGATACGCAGTATTTT. It codes for CATSENGLTDTQYF.

At least ten counts were recorded for this clonotype. This chain connects TRBV10-3 to TRBJ2-3, with TRBD1 matching 8 bases. With 6 bases clipped from V and 5 bases from J, the junction kept 7 bases outside the gene matches. Germline CDR1 reads ENHRY; CDR2 reads SYGVKD. The CDR3 extends over 14 amino acids. The CDR3 nucleotides are TGTGCCATCAGGGGAGGACAGGGCCAAGATACGCAGTATTTT. This sequence encodes CAIRGGQGQDTQYF.

This clonotype has more than one count but fewer than ten. The CDR3 sequence: CASSVVGEGGTEAFF. The CDR3 DNA follows: TGTGCCAGCAGCGTAGTAGGGGAAGGGGGCACTGAAGCTTTCTTT. The chain uses TRBV9 and TRBJ1-1, with D possibly being TRBD1 (6 bases). Germline CDR1 reads SGDLS; CDR2 reads YYNGEE. Between the trimmed V and J ends, which lost 0 bases and 4 bases, there was a span of 13 bases. The CDR3 spans 15 residues.

The table lists this clonotype with a few counts. The V call is TRBV7-3, the J call TRBJ1-6, with 7 nucleotides matching TRBD1. The trim removed 4 bases at V and 10 bases at J, leaving 4 bases unmatched. From germline, CDR1 is SGHTA and CDR2 FQGTGA. This CDR3 has 13 residues. CDR3 coding DNA: TGTGCCAGCAGCTCCGGGACAGACTCACCCCTCCACTTT. Residues: CASSSGTDSPLHF.

This chain connects TRBV6-1 to TRBJ1-3, with D perhaps TRBD1 (6 bases). The CDR3 spans 16 residues. Germline assignment: CDR1 MNHNS and CDR2 SASEGT. The germline V and J ends were trimmed by 4 bases and 2 bases, with 15 bases remaining between them. The CDR3 DNA reads as TGTGCCAGCAGTGTATCTCGGACAGTCCCTGGAAACACCATATATTTT. This sequence encodes CASSVSRTVPGNTIYF.

The table lists this clonotype with many counts. The chain links TRBV12-3 or TRBV12-4 to TRBJ1-6, with no clear D. V was pared by 0 bases and J by 8 bases, with 17 bases between. The CDR3 is made up of 17 amino acids. The CDR3 loop is CASSLASGLGGDSPLHF. In nucleotides, the CDR3 is TGTGCCAGCAGTTTAGCTAGTGGTCTGGGTGGGGATTCACCCCTCCACTTT.

This clonotype appeared a few times. The V gene is TRBV25-1, the J gene TRBJ2-3; 7 bases map to TRBD2. The CDR3 runs 16 residues. Trimming removed 5 bases from V and 0 bases from J; junction bases left unmatched: 8. Germline CDR1 is MGHDK and CDR2 is SYGVNS. The CDR3 nucleotides read TGTGCCAGCAGTCCAGAACTAGCGACCAGCACAGATACGCAGTATTTT. It codes for CASSPELATSTDTQYF.